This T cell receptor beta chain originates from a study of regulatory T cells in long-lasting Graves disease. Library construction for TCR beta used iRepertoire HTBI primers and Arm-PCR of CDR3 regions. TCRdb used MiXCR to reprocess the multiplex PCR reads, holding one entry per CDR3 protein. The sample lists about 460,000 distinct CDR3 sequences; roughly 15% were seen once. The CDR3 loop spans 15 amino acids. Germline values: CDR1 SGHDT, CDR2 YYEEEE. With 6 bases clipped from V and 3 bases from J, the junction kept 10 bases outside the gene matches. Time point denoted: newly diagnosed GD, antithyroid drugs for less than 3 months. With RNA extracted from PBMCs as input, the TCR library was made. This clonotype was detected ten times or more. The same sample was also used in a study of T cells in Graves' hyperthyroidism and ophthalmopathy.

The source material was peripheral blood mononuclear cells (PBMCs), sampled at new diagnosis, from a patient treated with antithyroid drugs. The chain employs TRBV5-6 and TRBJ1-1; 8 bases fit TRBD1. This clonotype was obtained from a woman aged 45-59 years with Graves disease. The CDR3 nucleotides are TGTGCCAGCACCCCCGCCCCGACAGGGGACACTGAAGCTTTCTTT. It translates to CASTPAPTGDTEAFF.